These 20 T cell receptor beta chains came from one sample sequenced in a study of T cell responses to AZD1222 COVID-19 vaccine. Some clones are missing from TCRdb's copy, which holds only in-frame ones; the method was immunoSEQ multiplex PCR. Of about 170,000 clones in the sample, over 90% were seen once. The sequencing here drew on peripheral blood, taken on day 0 of AZD1222 vaccination. The receptors here all came from an adult in good health.

The gene calls are TRBV5-6 and TRBJ1-5; D unresolved. Deletions cut 4 bases from V and 4 bases from J, with 15 bases between. CDR1 and CDR2 from the germline V gene are SGHDT and YYEEEE. The CDR3 is made up of 15 amino acids. In DNA, the CDR3 is TGTGCCAGCAGCCCGTTCGAGACGGGTAATCAGCCCCAGCATTTT. This encodes CASSPFETGNQPQHF. Full variable domain (rest looked up from reference TRBV5-6 and TRBJ1-5): DAGVTQSPTHLIKTRGQQVTLRCSPKSGHDTVSWYQQALGQGPQFIFQYYEEEERQRGNFPDRFSGHQFPNYSSELNVNALLLGDSALYLCASSPFETGNQPQHFGDGTRLSIL.

The chain recombines TRBV5-6 with TRBJ2-5, with D perhaps assigned TRBD1 or TRBD2 (5 bases each). The CDR3 loop spans 15 amino acids. Germline assignment: CDR1 SGHDT and CDR2 YYEEEE. Trimming took off 4 bases at V and 5 bases at J, with 18 bases between the two ends. The CDR3 region is CASSIFGEGWETQYF. CDR3 nucleotide sequence: TGTGCCAGCAGCATCTTCGGCGAGGGGTGGGAGACCCAGTACTTC.

V usage is TRBV5-1 and J usage is TRBJ2-7, with D uncertain. Germline V CDR1 and CDR2: SGHRS, YFSETQ. Trimming removed 7 bases at V and 5 bases at J, with 13 bases between. CDR3 length: 12 amino acids. The CDR3, as DNA: TGCGCCAGCTCGATGGACGTACACGAGCAGTACTTC. Residues: CASSMDVHEQYF. Drawing the rest from reference TRBV5-1 and TRBJ2-7, the complete variable domain is KAGVTQTPRYLIKTRGQQVTLSCSPISGHRSVSWYQQTPGQGLQFLFEYFSETQRNKGNFPGRFSGRQFSNSRSEMNVSTLELGDSALYLCASSMDVHEQYFGPGTRLTVT.

The rearrangement joins TRBV11-1 to TRBJ2-1; 7 bases are shared with TRBD2. CDR1 and CDR2 (germline): SGHAT, FQDESV (reference sequence). The CDR3 consists of 15 residues. Trimming cost V 1 base and J 3 bases; bases outside gene matches: 3. DNA for the CDR3: TGTGCCAGCAGCTTAGTGCGGGGGAGCTACAATGAGCAGTTCTTC. It codes for CASSLVRGSYNEQFF.

This chain connects TRBV18 to TRBJ1-2, with D unclear. Germline V CDR1 and CDR2: KGHSH, LQKENI. The CDR3 has 11 residues. The V end lost 6 bases, the J end lost 5 bases, and 7 bases lay between the germline ends. CDR3 bases: TGTGCCAGCTCCGGGGAATATGGCTACACCTTC. It yields the protein CASSGEYGYTF.

In this sample, this clone turned up once. The CDR3: CASSGQGLYTEKLFF. The CDR3 DNA is TGTGCCAGCAGTGGACAGGGGTTATATACTGAAAAACTGTTTTTT. This rearrangement joins TRBV5-6 to TRBJ1-4, with 9 bases lining up with TRBD1. From germline, CDR1 is SGHDT and CDR2 YYEEEE. CDR3 length equals 15 residues. V lost 5 bases, J lost 7 bases, and 9 bases stayed unmatched.

V usage is TRBV5-1 and J usage is TRBJ1-1; D not certain. The V and J ends lost 2 bases and 6 bases respectively, with 5 bases between them. The CDR3 length is 11 residues. CDR1 is SGHRS and CDR2 is YFSETQ in the germline V gene. This CDR3 is CASSFGSEAFF. The CDR3 nucleotides are TGCGCCAGCAGCTTCGGGTCTGAAGCTTTCTTT.

This rearrangement joins TRBV7-2 to TRBJ1-6; D is undetermined. CDR1 SGHTA and CDR2 FQGNSA come from the germline V gene. Deletions cut 5 bases from V and 4 bases from J, with 18 bases between. The CDR3 extends over 17 amino acids. CDR3 loop: CASSRAPAQVYNSPLHF. The CDR3 DNA is TGTGCCAGCAGCCGCGCCCCGGCGCAGGTGTATAATTCACCCCTCCACTTT.

This rearrangement joins TRBV6-6 to TRBJ2-1; D could derive from TRBD1 or TRBD2 (7 bases each). The CDR3 runs 14 residues. Deletions cut 3 bases from V and 7 bases from J, with 13 bases between. Per germline, CDR1 MNHNY and CDR2 SVGAGI (reference sequence). CDR3 region: CASSYSGGGNEQFF. DNA for the CDR3: TGTGCCAGCAGTTATTCAGGGGGGGGTAATGAGCAGTTCTTC.

The chain recombines TRBV19 with TRBJ1-6, with D uncertain. The CDR3 consists of 14 residues. Trimming pared 7 bases from V and 9 bases from J, leaving 16 bases between. In germline, CDR1 is LNHDA, CDR2 SQIVND (reference sequence). CDR3 amino acids: CASTPDANSSPLHF. The DNA for the CDR3 is TGTGCCAGTACCCCGGACGCGAATTCTTCACCCCTCCACTTT.

The chain has TRBV28 and TRBJ1-3; the D gene is possibly TRBD1 (5 bases). Trimming cost V 5 bases and J 9 bases, with 20 bases left between them. CDR1 is MDHEN, CDR2 SYDVKM, per germline. CDR3 length: 15 amino acids. The CDR3 reads CASSRAPDSSGTIYF. The CDR3 nucleotides are TGTGCCAGCAGTCGGGCCCCAGACAGTTCGGGCACCATATATTTT.

The chain combines TRBV24-1 with TRBJ1-3; D unresolved. V shed 4 bases and J shed 0 bases, with 9 bases lying between them. The CDR3 extends over 15 amino acids. From germline, CDR1 is KGHDR and CDR2 SFDVKD. CDR3 in amino acids: CATSDPLSSGNTIYF. The CDR3 DNA follows: TGTGCCACCAGTGACCCCTTGAGCTCTGGAAACACCATATATTTT.

The rearrangement links TRBV29-1 to TRBJ1-2; D uncertain. V dropped 4 bases and J dropped 8 bases, with 14 bases sitting between them. The CDR3 length is 12 residues. Germline lookup yields CDR1 SQVTM and CDR2 ANQGSEA. The CDR3 nucleotides read TGCAGCGTTGGTAATGCGGAGTACGGCTACACCTTC. This translates into CSVGNAEYGYTF.

V and J are TRBV6-5 and TRBJ1-2; D remains unclear. The CDR3 is made up of 11 amino acids. The ends were cut back, 5 bases at V and 14 bases at J, with 15 bases in the middle. The V gene's germline CDR1 is MNHEY and CDR2 SVGAGI. The CDR3 spells CASSNWLHSTF. The CDR3 region has the DNA TGTGCCAGCAGTAATTGGCTTCACAGTACCTTC.

The chain joins TRBV6-5 to TRBJ2-5; TRBD2 agrees at 9 bases. Germline V lookup: CDR1 MNHEY, CDR2 SVGAGI. The J segment lost 2 bases and the V segment lost 2 bases, leaving 3 bases of the junction unmatched. The CDR3 extends over 15 amino acids. The CDR3, as DNA: TGTGCCAGCAGTTACCAGACTAGCGGACAAGAGACCCAGTACTTC. As protein: CASSYQTSGQETQYF.

The chain has TRBV6-5 and TRBJ1-1; the D gene is possibly TRBD1 (5 bases). There are 14 residues in the CDR3. V dropped 7 bases and J dropped 0 bases, with 12 bases sitting between them. In germline, CDR1 is MNHEY, CDR2 SVGAGI. This chain's CDR3 is CASTPGRLNTEAFF. CDR3 nucleotides: TGTGCCAGCACTCCGGGACGTTTGAACACTGAAGCTTTCTTT.

This chain's CDR3 is CASSFGGVYGYTF. The CDR3 nucleotides are TGTGCCAGCAGCTTCGGGGGGGTCTATGGCTACACCTTC. The chain has TRBV5-6 and TRBJ1-2; perhaps TRBD1 as D (5 bases). Trimming stripped 2 bases from V and 4 bases from J, with 9 bases between. The CDR3 totals 13 residues. Germline V CDR1 and CDR2: SGHDT, YYEEEE.

The V gene is TRBV6-5, the J gene TRBJ2-1; perhaps TRBD1 as D (5 bases). The germline CDR1 and CDR2 sequences are MNHEY and SVGAGI. The CDR3 has 15 residues. V lost 4 bases, J lost 5 bases, and 15 bases lay in between. The CDR3 is CASSWGPRSNNEQFF. The CDR3 coding sequence is TGTGCCAGCAGTTGGGGCCCACGCTCGAACAATGAGCAGTTCTTC.

This sequence joins TRBV5-6 and TRBJ2-1, with 8 bases identical to TRBD2. Germline-derived CDR1 and CDR2 are SGHDT and YYEEEE. The CDR3 totals 14 residues. The V and J ends lost 0 bases and 9 bases, in that order; junction bases with no gene match: 5. DNA for the CDR3: TGTGCCAGCAGCTTGGCGGGGGGGCCGGGTGAGCAGTTCTTC. Translation: CASSLAGGPGEQFF.

Turning to this clone: Other DNA sequences from this sample encode an identical CDR3 as well. The gene calls are TRBV11-2 and TRBJ1-1; D possibly corresponds to TRBD1 (5 bases). In germline, CDR1 is SGHAT, CDR2 FQNNGV. The CDR3 runs to 13 residues. The ends were cut back, 6 bases at V and 3 bases at J, with 11 bases in the middle. CDR3 region: CASSLQGDTEAFF. CDR3 bases: TGTGCCAGCAGTCTTCAGGGAGACACTGAAGCTTTCTTT.